This T cell receptor (beta chain) derives from a study of radiotherapy plus CTLA-4 blockade in lung cancer. Repertoires were generated with immunoSEQ multiplex PCR, while TCRdb's copy carries only in-frame clones and drops some. The sample contains more than 95,000 clones, 65% to 85% of which appear only once. The sequences come from peripheral blood, collected from a patient treated with radiotherapy plus ipilimumab. The receptor was derived from a human donor with non-small cell lung cancer who had a partial response to radiotherapy plus ipilimumab. Some clones in this sample may be carry-over from other donors' samples.

CDR3 protein: CASSLEWNTEAFF. In DNA form, the CDR3 reads TGTGCCAGCAGCCTGGAGTGGAACACTGAAGCTTTCTTT. The chain is built from TRBV11-3 and TRBJ1-1; D gene ambiguous. Per germline, CDR1 SGHNT and CDR2 YENEEA. This CDR3 spans 13 amino acids. The V and J ends lost 5 bases and 1 base respectively, with 8 bases between them.